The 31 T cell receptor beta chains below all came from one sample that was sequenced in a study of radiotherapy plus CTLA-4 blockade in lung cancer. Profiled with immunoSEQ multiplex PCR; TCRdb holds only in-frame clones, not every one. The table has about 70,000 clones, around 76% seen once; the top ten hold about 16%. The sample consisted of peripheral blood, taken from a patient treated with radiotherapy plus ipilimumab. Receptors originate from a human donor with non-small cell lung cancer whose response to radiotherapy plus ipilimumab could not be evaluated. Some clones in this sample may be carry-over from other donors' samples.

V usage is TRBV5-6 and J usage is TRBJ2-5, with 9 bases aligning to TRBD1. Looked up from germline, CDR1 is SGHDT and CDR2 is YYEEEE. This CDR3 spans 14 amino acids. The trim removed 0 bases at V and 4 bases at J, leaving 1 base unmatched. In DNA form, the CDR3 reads TGTGCCAGCAGCTTGGGGACAGGGGCAGAGACCCAGTACTTC. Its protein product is CASSLGTGAETQYF.

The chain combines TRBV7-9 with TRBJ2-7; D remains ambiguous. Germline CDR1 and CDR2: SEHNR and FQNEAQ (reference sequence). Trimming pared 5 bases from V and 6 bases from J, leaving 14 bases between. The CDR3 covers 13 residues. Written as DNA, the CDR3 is TGTGCCAGCAGCGCCAACCAATTCGGCGAGCAGTACTTC. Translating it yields CASSANQFGEQYF.

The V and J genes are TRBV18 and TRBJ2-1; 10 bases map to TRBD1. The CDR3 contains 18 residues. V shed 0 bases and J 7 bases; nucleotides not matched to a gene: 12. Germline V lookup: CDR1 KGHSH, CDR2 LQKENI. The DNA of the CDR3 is TGTGCCAGCTCACCACCGAATTCCCGGGGACAGGGGTGGAATGAGCAGTTCTTC. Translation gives CASSPPNSRGQGWNEQFF. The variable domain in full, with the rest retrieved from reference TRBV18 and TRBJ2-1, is NAGVMQNPRHLVRRRGQEARLRCSPMKGHSHVYWYRQLPEEGLKFMVYLQKENIIDESGMPKERFSAEFPKEGPSILRIQQVVRGDSAAYFCASSPPNSRGQGWNEQFFGPGTRLTVL.

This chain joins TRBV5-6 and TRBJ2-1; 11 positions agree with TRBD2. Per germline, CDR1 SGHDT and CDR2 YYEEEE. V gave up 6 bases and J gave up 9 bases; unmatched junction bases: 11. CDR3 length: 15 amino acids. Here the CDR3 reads CASKRLAGSQGEQFF. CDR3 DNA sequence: TGTGCCAGCAAGCGACTAGCGGGGAGCCAGGGTGAGCAGTTCTTC.

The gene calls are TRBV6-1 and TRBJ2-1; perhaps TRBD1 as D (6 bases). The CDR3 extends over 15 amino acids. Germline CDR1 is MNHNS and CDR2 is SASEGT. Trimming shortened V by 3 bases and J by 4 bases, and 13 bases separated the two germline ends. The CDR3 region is CASSERRGVYNEQFF. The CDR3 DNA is TGTGCCAGCAGTGAGCGCAGGGGTGTTTACAATGAGCAGTTCTTC.

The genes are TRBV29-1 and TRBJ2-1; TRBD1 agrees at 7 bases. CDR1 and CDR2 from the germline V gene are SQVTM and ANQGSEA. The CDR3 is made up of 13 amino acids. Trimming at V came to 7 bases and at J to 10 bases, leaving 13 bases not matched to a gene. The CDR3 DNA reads TGCAGCGCCCTAAGGGGGCGGCGTCGGGAGCAGTTCTTC. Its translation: CSALRGRRREQFF.

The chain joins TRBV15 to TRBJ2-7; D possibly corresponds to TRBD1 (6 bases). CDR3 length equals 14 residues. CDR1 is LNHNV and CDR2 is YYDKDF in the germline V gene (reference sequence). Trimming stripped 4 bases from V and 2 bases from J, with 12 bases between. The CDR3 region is CATSTWTEAYEQYF. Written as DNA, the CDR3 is TGTGCCACCAGCACCTGGACAGAGGCCTACGAGCAGTACTTC.

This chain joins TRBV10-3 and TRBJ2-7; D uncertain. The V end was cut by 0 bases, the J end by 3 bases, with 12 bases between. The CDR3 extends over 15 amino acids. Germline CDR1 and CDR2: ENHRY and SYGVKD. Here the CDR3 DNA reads TGTGCCATCAGTGAGTCTGGTACTCATTACTACGAGCAGTACTTC. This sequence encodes CAISESGTHYYEQYF.

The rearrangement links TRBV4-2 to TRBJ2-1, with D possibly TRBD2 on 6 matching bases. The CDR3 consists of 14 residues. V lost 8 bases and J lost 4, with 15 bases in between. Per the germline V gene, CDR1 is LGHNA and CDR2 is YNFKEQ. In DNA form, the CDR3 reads TGTGCCAGCGCCAGGGCTAGCGAATACAATGAGCAGTTCTTC. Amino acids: CASARASEYNEQFF.

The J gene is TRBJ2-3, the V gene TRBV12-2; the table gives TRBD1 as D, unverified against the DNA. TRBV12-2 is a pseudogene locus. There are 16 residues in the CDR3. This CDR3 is CASRLAGTGEADTQYF. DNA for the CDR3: TGTGCAAGTCGCTTAGCCGGGACAGGGGAGGCAGATACGCAGTATTTT.

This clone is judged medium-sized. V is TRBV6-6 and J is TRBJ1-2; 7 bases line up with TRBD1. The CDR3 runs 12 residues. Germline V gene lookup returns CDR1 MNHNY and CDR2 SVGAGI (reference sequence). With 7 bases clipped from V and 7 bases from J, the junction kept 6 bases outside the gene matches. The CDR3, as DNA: TGTGCCAGCAAGGACAGGACGATTGGCTACACCTTC. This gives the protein CASKDRTIGYTF.

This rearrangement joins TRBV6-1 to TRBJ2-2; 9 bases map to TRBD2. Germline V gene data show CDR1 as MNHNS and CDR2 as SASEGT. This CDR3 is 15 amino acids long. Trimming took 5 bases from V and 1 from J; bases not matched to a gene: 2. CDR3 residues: CASSQTSGNTGELFF. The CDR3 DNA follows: TGTGCCAGCAGTCAGACTAGCGGGAACACCGGGGAGCTGTTTTTT.

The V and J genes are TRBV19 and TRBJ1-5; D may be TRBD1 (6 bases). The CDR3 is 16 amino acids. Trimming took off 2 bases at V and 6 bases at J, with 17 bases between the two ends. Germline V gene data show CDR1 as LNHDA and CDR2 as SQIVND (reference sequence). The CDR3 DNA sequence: TGTGCCAGTAGTATACAGGACAGCCTCCGCGGTCAGCCCCAGCATTTT. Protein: CASSIQDSLRGQPQHF.

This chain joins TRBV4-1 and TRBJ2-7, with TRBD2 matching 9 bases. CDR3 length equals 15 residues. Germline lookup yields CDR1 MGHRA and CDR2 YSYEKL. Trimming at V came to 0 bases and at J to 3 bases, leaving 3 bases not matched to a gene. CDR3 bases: TGCGCCAGCAGCCAAGAGCGGGGGGGCCGCTACGAGCAGTACTTC. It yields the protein CASSQERGGRYEQYF.

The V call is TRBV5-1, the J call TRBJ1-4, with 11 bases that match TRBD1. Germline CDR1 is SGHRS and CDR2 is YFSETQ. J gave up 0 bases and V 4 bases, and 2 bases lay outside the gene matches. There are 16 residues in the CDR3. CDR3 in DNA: TGCGCCAGCAGCATGGGACAGGGGGCAACTAATGAAAAACTGTTTTTT. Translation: CASSMGQGATNEKLFF. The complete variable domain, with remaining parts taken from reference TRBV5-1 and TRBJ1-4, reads KAGVTQTPRYLIKTRGQQVTLSCSPISGHRSVSWYQQTPGQGLQFLFEYFSETQRNKGNFPGRFSGRQFSNSRSEMNVSTLELGDSALYLCASSMGQGATNEKLFFGSGTQLSVL.

The CDR3 nucleotides are TGCGCCAGCAGGTCCGACAGTAACCCGTTCTATGGCTACACCTTC. This sequence encodes CASRSDSNPFYGYTF. This sequence joins TRBV5-1 and TRBJ1-2, with D perhaps TRBD1 (5 bases). The CDR3 has 15 amino acids. Germline V gene sequence: CDR1 SGHRS, CDR2 YFSETQ. Deletions cut 5 bases from V and 4 bases from J, with 18 bases between.

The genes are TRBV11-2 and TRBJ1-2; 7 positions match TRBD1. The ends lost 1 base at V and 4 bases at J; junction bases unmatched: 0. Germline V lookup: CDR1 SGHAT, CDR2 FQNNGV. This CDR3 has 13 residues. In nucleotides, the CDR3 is TGTGCCAGCAGCTTAGGGGACAGCTATGGCTACACCTTC. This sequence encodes CASSLGDSYGYTF. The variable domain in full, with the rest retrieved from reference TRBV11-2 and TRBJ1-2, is EAGVAQSPRYKIIEKRQSVAFWCNPISGHATLYWYQQILGQGPKLLIQFQNNGVVDDSQLPKDRFSAERLKGVDSTLKIQPAKLEDSAVYLCASSLGDSYGYTFGSGTRLTVV.

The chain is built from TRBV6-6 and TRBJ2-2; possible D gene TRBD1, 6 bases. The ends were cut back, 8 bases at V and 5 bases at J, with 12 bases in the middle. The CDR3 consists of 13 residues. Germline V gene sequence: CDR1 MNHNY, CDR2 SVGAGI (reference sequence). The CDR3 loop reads CASGKGGTGELFF. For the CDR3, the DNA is TGTGCCAGCGGAAAAGGGGGAACCGGGGAGCTGTTTTTT.

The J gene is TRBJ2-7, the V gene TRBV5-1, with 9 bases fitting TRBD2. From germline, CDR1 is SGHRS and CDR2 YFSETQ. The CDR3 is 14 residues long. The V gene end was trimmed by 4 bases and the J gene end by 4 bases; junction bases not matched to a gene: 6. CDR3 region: CASSDPSGAYEQYF. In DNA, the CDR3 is TGCGCCAGCAGCGACCCTAGCGGGGCTTACGAGCAGTACTTC.

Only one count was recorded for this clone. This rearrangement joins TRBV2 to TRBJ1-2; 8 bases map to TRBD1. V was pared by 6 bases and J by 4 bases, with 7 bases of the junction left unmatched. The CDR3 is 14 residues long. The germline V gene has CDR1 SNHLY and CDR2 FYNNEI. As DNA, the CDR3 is TGTGCCAGCAGGTTGACAGGGGTCGTCTATGGCTACACCTTC. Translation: CASRLTGVVYGYTF.

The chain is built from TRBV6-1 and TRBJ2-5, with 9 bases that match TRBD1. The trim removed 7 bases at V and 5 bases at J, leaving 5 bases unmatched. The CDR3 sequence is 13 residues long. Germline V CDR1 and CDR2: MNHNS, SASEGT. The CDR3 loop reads CASNTGGGETQYF. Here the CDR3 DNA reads TGTGCCAGCAATACAGGGGGCGGGGAGACCCAGTACTTC.

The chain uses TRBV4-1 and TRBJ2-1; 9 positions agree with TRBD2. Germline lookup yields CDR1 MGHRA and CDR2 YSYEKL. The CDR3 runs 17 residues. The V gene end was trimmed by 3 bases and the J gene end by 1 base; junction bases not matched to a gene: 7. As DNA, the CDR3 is TGCGCCAGCAGCCACAGGGGAACTAGCGGGTCCTACAATGAGCAGTTCTTC. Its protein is CASSHRGTSGSYNEQFF.

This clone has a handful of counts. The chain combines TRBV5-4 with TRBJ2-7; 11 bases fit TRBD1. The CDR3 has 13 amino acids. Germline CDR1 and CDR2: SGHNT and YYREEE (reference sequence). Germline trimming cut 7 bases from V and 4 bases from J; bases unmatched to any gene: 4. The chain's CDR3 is CASGTGGVYEQYF. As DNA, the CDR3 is TGTGCCAGCGGGACAGGGGGGGTATACGAGCAGTACTTC. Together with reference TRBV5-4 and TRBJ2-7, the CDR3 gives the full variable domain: ETGVTQSPTHLIKTRGQQVTLRCSSQSGHNTVSWYQQALGQGPQFIFQYYREEENGRGNFPPRFSGLQFPNYSSELNVNALELDDSALYLCASGTGGVYEQYFGPGTRLTVT.

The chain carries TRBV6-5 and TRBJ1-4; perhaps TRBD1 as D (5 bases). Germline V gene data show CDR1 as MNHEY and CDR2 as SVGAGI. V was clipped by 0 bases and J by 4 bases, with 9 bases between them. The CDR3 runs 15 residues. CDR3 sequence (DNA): TGTGCCAGCAGTTACTCATTGGGGGGTAATGAAAAACTGTTTTTT. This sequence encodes CASSYSLGGNEKLFF.

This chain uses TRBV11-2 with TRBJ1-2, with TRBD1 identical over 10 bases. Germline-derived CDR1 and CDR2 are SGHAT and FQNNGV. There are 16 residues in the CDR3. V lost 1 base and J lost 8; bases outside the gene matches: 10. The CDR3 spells CASSLASGDRGRGYTF. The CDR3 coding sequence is TGTGCCAGCAGCTTAGCCTCAGGGGACAGGGGAAGAGGCTACACCTTC.

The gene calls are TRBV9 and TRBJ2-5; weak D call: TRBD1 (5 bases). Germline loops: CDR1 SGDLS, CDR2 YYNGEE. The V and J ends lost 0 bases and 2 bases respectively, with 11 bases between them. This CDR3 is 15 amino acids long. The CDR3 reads CASSVAPRAQETQYF. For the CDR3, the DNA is TGTGCCAGCAGCGTAGCTCCCAGGGCACAAGAGACCCAGTACTTC.

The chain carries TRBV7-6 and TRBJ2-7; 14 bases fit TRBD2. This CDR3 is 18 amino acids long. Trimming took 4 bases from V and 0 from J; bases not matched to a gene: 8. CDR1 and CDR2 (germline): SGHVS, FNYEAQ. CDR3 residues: CASSSWTSGGLSSYEQYF. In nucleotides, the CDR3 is TGTGCCAGCAGCTCCTGGACTAGCGGGGGGCTCAGCTCCTACGAGCAGTACTTC.

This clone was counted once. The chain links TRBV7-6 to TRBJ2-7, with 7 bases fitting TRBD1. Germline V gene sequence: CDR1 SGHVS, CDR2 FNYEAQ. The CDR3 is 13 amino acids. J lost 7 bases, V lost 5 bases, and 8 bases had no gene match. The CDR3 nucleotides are TGTGCCAGCAGCGAGGGACAGCTTGGGGAGCAGTACTTC. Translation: CASSEGQLGEQYF.

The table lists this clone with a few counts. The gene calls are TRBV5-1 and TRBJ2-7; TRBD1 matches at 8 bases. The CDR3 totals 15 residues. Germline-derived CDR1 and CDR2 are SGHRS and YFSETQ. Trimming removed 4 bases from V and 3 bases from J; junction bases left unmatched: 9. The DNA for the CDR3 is TGCGCCAGCAGCCAAGACTCGGACAGGGTCTACGAGCAGTACTTC. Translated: CASSQDSDRVYEQYF.

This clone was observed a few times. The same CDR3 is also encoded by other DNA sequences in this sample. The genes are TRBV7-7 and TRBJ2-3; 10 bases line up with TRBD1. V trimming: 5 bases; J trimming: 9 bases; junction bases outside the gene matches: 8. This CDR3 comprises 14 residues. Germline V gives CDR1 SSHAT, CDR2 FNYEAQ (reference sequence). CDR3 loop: CASSPGTGEVTQYF. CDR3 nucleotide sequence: TGTGCCAGCAGCCCCGGGACAGGGGAAGTCACGCAGTATTTT.

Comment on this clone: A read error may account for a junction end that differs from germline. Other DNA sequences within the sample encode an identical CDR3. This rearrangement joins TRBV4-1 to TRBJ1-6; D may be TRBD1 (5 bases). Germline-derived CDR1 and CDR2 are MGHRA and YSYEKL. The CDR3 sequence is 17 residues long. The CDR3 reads CASSQGWRGAYNSPLHF. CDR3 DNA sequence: TGCGCCAGCAGCCAAGGGTGGAGGGGCGCCTATAATTCCCCCCTCCACTTT.